This is a list of T cell receptor beta chains from one sample in a study of shared clonotypes between healthy human individuals. The assay was immunoSEQ multiplex PCR, and TCRdb's table has in-frame clones only and misses some. The repertoire consists of some 1,400,000 clones, with around 97% occurring once and the leading ten covering approximately 1.1%. Sequencing input: naive CD4+ T cells sorted from blood. These receptors were collected from a man aged 25 to 45 in good health. Both conserved end residues are part of each CDR3. A D gene is named only where the DNA matches it firmly. Clone sizes are given selectively: once, few, many, or a class where the clone is expanded.

d_call: .
j_call: TRBJ2-3
clone_size: .
v_call: TRBV9
cdr3_nt: TGTGCCAGCAGCATACAAGGAGGATACACAGATACGCAGTATTTT
cdr3_aa: CASSIQGGYTDTQYF

d_call: .
j_call: TRBJ1-1
clone_size: .
v_call: TRBV28
cdr3_nt: TGTGCCAGCAGTTCGCCCCTCCCGAACACTGAAGCTTTCTTT
cdr3_aa: CASSSPLPNTEAFF

d_call: .
j_call: TRBJ2-2
clone_size: once
v_call: TRBV9
cdr3_nt: TGTGCCAGCAGCCCACGACCCGACGGGGAGCTGTTTTTT
cdr3_aa: CASSPRPDGELFF

d_call: TRBD2
j_call: TRBJ2-1
clone_size: .
v_call: TRBV7-2
cdr3_nt: TGTGCCAGCAGCTTACCAATCTTTAGCGGGAGGCGGAATGAGCAGTTCTTC
cdr3_aa: CASSLPIFSGRRNEQFF

d_call: .
j_call: TRBJ2-3
clone_size: .
v_call: TRBV7-3
cdr3_nt: TGTGCCAGCAGCTTGAGTGGGGATACGCAGTATTTT
cdr3_aa: CASSLSGDTQYF

d_call: .
j_call: TRBJ2-7
clone_size: .
v_call: TRBV19
cdr3_nt: TGTGCCACCAAACCCCAGGAGAGCTCCTACGAGCAGTACTTC
cdr3_aa: CATKPQESSYEQYF

d_call: .
j_call: TRBJ2-5
clone_size: .
v_call: TRBV5-1
cdr3_nt: TGCGCCAGCACCTACTTTGTTCCGGATGAAGAGACCCAGTACTTC
cdr3_aa: CASTYFVPDEETQYF

d_call: .
j_call: TRBJ1-3
clone_size: .
v_call: TRBV2
cdr3_nt: TGTGCCAGCAGTGCGTTTGGTTCTGGAAACACCATATATTTT
cdr3_aa: CASSAFGSGNTIYF

d_call: TRBD1
j_call: TRBJ1-1
clone_size: .
v_call: TRBV5-6
cdr3_nt: TGTGCCAGCAGTTCCTTACAGGGGGTTGGATTTACGTCCACTGAAGCTTTCTTT
cdr3_aa: CASSSLQGVGFTSTEAFF

d_call: TRBD2
j_call: TRBJ2-7
clone_size: .
v_call: TRBV9
cdr3_nt: TGTGCCAGCAGCGTATCTGGACTAGCGCCCTACGAGCAGTACTTC
cdr3_aa: CASSVSGLAPYEQYF

d_call: .
j_call: TRBJ2-2
clone_size: .
v_call: TRBV9
cdr3_nt: TGTGCCAGCGCCCTCGCTCCCTACACCGGGGAGCTGTTTTTT
cdr3_aa: CASALAPYTGELFF

d_call: .
j_call: TRBJ2-7
clone_size: .
v_call: TRBV4-1
cdr3_nt: TGCGCCAGCAGCCAAGATTTCCGGGACTCCTACGAGCAGTACTTC
cdr3_aa: CASSQDFRDSYEQYF

d_call: .
j_call: TRBJ2-1
clone_size: .
v_call: TRBV7-2
cdr3_nt: TGTGCCAGCAGCTTAGCCCCTAGGGGGAGCTCCTACAATGAGCAGTTCTTC
cdr3_aa: CASSLAPRGSSYNEQFF

d_call: .
j_call: TRBJ2-1
clone_size: .
v_call: TRBV2
cdr3_nt: TGTGCCAGCAGTAATTTAGACCATGAGCAGTTCTTC
cdr3_aa: CASSNLDHEQFF

d_call: .
j_call: TRBJ2-5
clone_size: .
v_call: TRBV5-6
cdr3_nt: TGTGCCAGCAGTCCCCGCCCGAGTGAGGAGACCCAGTACTTC
cdr3_aa: CASSPRPSEETQYF

d_call: TRBD1
j_call: TRBJ1-1
clone_size: .
v_call: TRBV7-9
cdr3_nt: TGTGCCAGCAGCCCCCGGACAGGAGAAGAAGCTTTCTTT
cdr3_aa: CASSPRTGEEAFF

d_call: .
j_call: TRBJ1-5
clone_size: .
v_call: TRBV10-3
cdr3_nt: TGTGCCATCAGTGGTTTAAAGGGGGGACAGCCCCAGCATTTT
cdr3_aa: CAISGLKGGQPQHF

d_call: .
j_call: TRBJ1-1
clone_size: .
v_call: TRBV19
cdr3_nt: TGTGCCAGTATGCAGGAAATGAACACTGAAGCTTTCTTT
cdr3_aa: CASMQEMNTEAFF

d_call: TRBD2
j_call: TRBJ2-4
clone_size: few
v_call: TRBV5-4
cdr3_nt: TGTGCCAGCAGCTTGGTCAGCGGGAGGGGCCAAAGCATTCAGTACTTC
cdr3_aa: CASSLVSGRGQSIQYF

d_call: TRBD2
j_call: TRBJ2-4
clone_size: .
v_call: TRBV7-2
cdr3_nt: TGTGCCAGCAGCTTAGAGGTACTAGCGGGAGGGGGAACCAAAAACATTCAGTACTTC
cdr3_aa: CASSLEVLAGGGTKNIQYF

d_call: TRBD2
j_call: TRBJ2-2
clone_size: .
v_call: TRBV11-3
cdr3_nt: TGTGCCAGCACGAGGGGCGGGAGGGACACCGGGGAGCTGTTTTTT
cdr3_aa: CASTRGGRDTGELFF

d_call: TRBD2
j_call: TRBJ2-1
clone_size: .
v_call: TRBV18
cdr3_nt: TGTGCCAGCTCACCATATTCCGGGACTATCACCAATGAGCAGTTCTTC
cdr3_aa: CASSPYSGTITNEQFF

d_call: TRBD1
j_call: TRBJ1-4
clone_size: .
v_call: TRBV5-1
cdr3_nt: TGCGCCAGCAGCACCGAGGTTACAGGGGACAAACTGTTTTTT
cdr3_aa: CASSTEVTGDKLFF

d_call: TRBD2
j_call: TRBJ2-1
clone_size: .
v_call: TRBV11-2
cdr3_nt: TGTGCCAGCAGCACCCTAGCGGGAGTGGTTGATGAGCAGTTCTTC
cdr3_aa: CASSTLAGVVDEQFF

d_call: .
j_call: TRBJ1-2
clone_size: .
v_call: TRBV25-1
cdr3_nt: TGTGCCAGCAGCGCTACAGGGCAATATGGCTACACCTTC
cdr3_aa: CASSATGQYGYTF

d_call: TRBD1
j_call: TRBJ2-3
clone_size: .
v_call: TRBV5-1
cdr3_nt: TGCGCCAGCAGCTTTGGGGGACAGGACTGGGATACGCAGTATTTT
cdr3_aa: CASSFGGQDWDTQYF

d_call: TRBD1
j_call: TRBJ1-1
clone_size: once
v_call: TRBV18
cdr3_nt: TGTGCCAGCTCACCGGGTAGGACAGGGGTTTTATATGAAGCTTTCTTT
cdr3_aa: CASSPGRTGVLYEAFF

d_call: .
j_call: TRBJ2-7
clone_size: few
v_call: TRBV5-1
cdr3_nt: TGCGCCAGCAGCTTGGAAGGGGTCTACGAGCAGTACTTC
cdr3_aa: CASSLEGVYEQYF

d_call: .
j_call: TRBJ2-2
clone_size: .
v_call: TRBV2
cdr3_nt: TGTGCCAGCAGTGTGGGGGCCGGGCGGACCGGGGAGCTGTTTTTT
cdr3_aa: CASSVGAGRTGELFF

d_call: .
j_call: TRBJ2-7
clone_size: .
v_call: TRBV6-5
cdr3_nt: TGTGCCAGCAGTTACTCAGGAGACCCTACCTACGAGCAGTACTTC
cdr3_aa: CASSYSGDPTYEQYF

d_call: .
j_call: TRBJ1-4
clone_size: .
v_call: TRBV19
cdr3_nt: TGTGCCAGTGGAGGCAGGATCTCTAACCGTGAAAAACTGTTTTTT
cdr3_aa: CASGGRISNREKLFF

d_call: TRBD2
j_call: TRBJ2-7
clone_size: .
v_call: TRBV5-4
cdr3_nt: TGTGCCAGCAGCTTGCCTGCGGGAGCGGGTTACGAGCAGTACTTC
cdr3_aa: CASSLPAGAGYEQYF

d_call: .
j_call: TRBJ1-5
clone_size: .
v_call: TRBV28
cdr3_nt: TGTGCCAGCAGCCCAGGACGGGTTAGCAATCAGCCCCAGCATTTT
cdr3_aa: CASSPGRVSNQPQHF

d_call: .
j_call: TRBJ2-3
clone_size: once
v_call: TRBV5-6
cdr3_nt: TGTGCCAGCAGCTTGGGTAGGGGGGTTACGCAGTATTTT
cdr3_aa: CASSLGRGVTQYF

d_call: TRBD1
j_call: TRBJ1-5
clone_size: .
v_call: TRBV27
cdr3_nt: TGTGCCAGCAGCCCCGGACAGGGAGGGCAGCCCCAGCATTTT
cdr3_aa: CASSPGQGGQPQHF

d_call: TRBD1
j_call: TRBJ2-1
clone_size: once
v_call: TRBV15
cdr3_nt: TGTGCCACCAGCAGAGTAAAGATACAGGGGATCGGCTCCTACAATGAGCAGTTCTTC
cdr3_aa: CATSRVKIQGIGSYNEQFF

d_call: .
j_call: TRBJ1-2
clone_size: .
v_call: TRBV9
cdr3_nt: TGTGCCAGCAGCGGCTGGGGGCTCGGAGGCTACACCTTC
cdr3_aa: CASSGWGLGGYTF